What follows is one T cell receptor beta chain and its context. PCR amplification relied on 60 Vbeta primers (plus 13 Jbeta primers). Assay used: immunoSEQ multiplex PCR; TCRdb lists only in-frame clones, some missing. Of 150,000 to 200,000 clones detected, around 78% appear once; the ten largest clones hold about 1.9%. The data derive from a study of cytomegalovirus exposure and HLA in healthy donors. The source of this sequence is a man younger than 45 in good health and CMV-seronegative. Sequencing was done on a sample of PBMCs.

The CDR3 nucleotides are TGTGCCAGCAGCCCCCGGACAGGAAGGAACACTGAAGCTTTCTTT. Residues: CASSPRTGRNTEAFF. The chain combines TRBV9 with TRBJ1-1; TRBD1 matches at 7 bases. This CDR3 spans 15 amino acids. Germline V CDR1 and CDR2: SGDLS, YYNGEE. V lost 4 bases to trimming and J lost 1 base; unmatched junction nucleotides: 7.